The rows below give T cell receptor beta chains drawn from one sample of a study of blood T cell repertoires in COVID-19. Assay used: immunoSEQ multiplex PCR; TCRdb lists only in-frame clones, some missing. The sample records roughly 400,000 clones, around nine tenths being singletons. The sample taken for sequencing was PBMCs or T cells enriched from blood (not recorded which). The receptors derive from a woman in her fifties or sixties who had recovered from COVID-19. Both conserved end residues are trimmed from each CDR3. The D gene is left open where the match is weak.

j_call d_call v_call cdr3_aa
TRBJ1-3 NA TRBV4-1 ASSQARSGEDTIY
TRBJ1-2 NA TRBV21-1 ASSKLPPRRQYFAYGYT
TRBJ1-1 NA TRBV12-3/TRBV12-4 ASTQTENTEAF
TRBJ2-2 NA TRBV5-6 ASSTHRSGELF
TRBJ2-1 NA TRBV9 ASSFRDEQF
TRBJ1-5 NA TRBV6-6 ASSHHRVRSNQPQH
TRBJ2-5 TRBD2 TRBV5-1 ASSLGGEQTQY
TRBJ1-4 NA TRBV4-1 ASSQVRGSYEKLF
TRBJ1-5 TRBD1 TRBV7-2 ASSLGQGGQPQH
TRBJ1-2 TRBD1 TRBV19 ASSLDRGGYGYT
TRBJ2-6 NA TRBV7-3 ASSHVRVDYSGANVLT
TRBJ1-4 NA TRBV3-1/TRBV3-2 ASSQGVSGEKLF
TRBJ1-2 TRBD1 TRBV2 ASSETGQGNGYT
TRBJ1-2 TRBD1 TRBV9 ASSAQGARYGYT
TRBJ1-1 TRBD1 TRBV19 ASNRGEDTEAF
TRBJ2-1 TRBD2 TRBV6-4 ASSPTSGGATNEQF
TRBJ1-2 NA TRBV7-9 ASSLGPGSGYGYT
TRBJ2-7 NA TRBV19 ASSRQFSYEQY
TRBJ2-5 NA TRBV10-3 AISLGIQETQY
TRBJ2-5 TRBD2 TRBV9 ASSVSASAGGETQY
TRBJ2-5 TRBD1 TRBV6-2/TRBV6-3 ASSYSIFLRGHQETQY
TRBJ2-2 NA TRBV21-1 ASSVKGHGGTGELF
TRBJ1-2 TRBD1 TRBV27 ASSSIGTGNYGYT
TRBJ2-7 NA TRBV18 ASSAGVDKGQY
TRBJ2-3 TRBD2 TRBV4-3 ASSQDAGGPTDTQY
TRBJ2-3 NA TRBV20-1 SASEGDTQY
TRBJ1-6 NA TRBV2 ATTTQTGANSPLH
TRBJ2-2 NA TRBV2 ASKDSARTGELF
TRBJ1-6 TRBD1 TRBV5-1 ASSPTGPPNSPLH
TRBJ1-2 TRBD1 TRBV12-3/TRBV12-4 ASRGGQHSGYT
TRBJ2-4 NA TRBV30 AWSYRDKNIQY
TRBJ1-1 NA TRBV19 ASSLDIWLGSTEAF
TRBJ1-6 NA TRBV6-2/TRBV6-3 ASSRQNENSPLH
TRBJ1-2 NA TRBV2 ASSLVGGYT
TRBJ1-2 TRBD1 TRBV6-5 ASSYSGGKGYGYT
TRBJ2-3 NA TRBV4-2 ASSQAQSTDTQY
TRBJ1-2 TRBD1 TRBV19 ASFGQANYGYT
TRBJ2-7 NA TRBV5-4 ASSLWRSSYEQY
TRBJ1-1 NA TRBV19 ASSIINRNTEAF
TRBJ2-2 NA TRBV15 ATSRESGTNTGELF
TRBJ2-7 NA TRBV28 ASSFDMAYEQY
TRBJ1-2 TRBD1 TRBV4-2 ASSKTGLYGYT
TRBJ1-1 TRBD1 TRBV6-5 ASRMDRSTEAF
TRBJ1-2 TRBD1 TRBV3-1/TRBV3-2 ASSQGPGQGANGYT
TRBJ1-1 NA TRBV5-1 ASRGGTTEAF
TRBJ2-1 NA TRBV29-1 SVDGRSSYNEQF